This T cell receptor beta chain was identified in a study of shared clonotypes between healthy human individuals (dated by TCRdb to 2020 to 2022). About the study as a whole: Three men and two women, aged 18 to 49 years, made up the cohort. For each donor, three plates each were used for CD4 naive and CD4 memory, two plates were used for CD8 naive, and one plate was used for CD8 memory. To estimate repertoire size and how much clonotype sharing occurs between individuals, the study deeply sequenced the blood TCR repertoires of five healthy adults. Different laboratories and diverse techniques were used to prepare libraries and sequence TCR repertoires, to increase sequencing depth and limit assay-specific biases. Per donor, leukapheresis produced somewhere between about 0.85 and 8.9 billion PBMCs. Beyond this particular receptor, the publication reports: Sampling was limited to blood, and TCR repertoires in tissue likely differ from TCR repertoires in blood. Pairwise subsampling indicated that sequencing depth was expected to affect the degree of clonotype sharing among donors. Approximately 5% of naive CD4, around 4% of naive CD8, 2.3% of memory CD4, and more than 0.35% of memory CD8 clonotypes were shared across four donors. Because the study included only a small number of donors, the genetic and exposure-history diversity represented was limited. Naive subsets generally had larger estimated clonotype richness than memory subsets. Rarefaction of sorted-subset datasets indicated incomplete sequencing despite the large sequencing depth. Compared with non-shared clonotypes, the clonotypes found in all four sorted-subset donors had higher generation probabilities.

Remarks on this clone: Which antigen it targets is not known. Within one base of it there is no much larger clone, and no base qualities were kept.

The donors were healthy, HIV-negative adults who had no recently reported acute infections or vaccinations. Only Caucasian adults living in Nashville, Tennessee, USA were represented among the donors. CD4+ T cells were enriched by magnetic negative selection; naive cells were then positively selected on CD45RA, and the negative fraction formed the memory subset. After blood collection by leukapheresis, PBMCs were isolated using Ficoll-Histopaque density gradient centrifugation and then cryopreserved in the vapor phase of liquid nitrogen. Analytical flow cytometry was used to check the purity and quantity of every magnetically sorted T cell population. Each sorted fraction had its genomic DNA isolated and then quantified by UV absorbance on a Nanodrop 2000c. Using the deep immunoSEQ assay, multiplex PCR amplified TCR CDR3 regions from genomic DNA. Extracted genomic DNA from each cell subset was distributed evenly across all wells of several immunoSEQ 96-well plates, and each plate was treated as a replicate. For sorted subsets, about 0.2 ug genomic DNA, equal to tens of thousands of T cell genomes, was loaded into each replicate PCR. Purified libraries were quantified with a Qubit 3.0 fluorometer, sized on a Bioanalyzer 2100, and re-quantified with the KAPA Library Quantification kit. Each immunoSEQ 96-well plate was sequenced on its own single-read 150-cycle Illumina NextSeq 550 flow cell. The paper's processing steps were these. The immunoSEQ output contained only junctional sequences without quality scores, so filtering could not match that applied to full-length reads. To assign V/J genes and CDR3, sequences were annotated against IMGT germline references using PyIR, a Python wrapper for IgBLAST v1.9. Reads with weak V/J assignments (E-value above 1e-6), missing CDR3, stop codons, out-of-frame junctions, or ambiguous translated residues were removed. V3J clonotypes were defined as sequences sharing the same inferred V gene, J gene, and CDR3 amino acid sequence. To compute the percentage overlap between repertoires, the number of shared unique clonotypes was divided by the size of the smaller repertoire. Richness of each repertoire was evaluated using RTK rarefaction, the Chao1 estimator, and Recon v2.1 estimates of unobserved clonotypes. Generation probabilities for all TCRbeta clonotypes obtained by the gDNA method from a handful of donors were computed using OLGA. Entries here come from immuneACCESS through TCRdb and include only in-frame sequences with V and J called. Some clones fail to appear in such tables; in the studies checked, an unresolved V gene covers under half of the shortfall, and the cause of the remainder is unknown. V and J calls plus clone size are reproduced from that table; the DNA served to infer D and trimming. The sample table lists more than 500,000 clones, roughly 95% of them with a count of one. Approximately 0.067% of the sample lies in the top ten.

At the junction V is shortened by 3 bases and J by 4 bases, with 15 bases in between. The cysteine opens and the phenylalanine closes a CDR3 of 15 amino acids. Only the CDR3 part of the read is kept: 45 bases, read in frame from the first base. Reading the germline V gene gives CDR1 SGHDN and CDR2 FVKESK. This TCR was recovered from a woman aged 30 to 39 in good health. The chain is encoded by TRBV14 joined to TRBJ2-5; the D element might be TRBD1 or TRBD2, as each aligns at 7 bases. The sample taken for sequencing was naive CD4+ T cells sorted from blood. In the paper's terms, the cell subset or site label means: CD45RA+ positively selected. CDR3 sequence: CASSHRQGGGETQYF. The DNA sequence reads TGTGCCAGCAGCCACAGACAGGGAGGGGGAGAGACCCAGTACTTC.